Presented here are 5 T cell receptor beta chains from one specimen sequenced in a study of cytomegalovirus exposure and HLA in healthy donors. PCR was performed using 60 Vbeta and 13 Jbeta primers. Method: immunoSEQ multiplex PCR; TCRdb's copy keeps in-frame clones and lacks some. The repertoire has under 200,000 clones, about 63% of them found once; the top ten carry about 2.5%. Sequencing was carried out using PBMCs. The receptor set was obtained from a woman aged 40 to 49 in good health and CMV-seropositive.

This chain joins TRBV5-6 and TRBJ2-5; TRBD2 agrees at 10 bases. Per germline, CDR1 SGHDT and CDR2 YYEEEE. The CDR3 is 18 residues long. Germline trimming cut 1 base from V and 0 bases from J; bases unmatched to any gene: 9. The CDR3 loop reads CASSLYARTSGYQETQYF. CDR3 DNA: TGTGCCAGCAGCTTGTACGCGAGGACTAGCGGATACCAAGAGACCCAGTACTTC.

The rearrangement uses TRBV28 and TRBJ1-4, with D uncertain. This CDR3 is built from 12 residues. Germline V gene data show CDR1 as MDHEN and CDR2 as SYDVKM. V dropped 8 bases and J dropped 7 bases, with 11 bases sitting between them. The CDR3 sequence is CASGLRGEKLFF. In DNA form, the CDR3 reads TGTGCCAGCGGCTTGCGGGGTGAAAAACTGTTTTTT.

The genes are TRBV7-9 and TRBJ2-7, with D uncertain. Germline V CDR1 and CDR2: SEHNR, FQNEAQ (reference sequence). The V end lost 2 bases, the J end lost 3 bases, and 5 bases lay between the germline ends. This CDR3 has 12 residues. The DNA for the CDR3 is TGTGCCAGCAGCTTATCAGGCTACGAGCAGTACTTC. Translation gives CASSLSGYEQYF.

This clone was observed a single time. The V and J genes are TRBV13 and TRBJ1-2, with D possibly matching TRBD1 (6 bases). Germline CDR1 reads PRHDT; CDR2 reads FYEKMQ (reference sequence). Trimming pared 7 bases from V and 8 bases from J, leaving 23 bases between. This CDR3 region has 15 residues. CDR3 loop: CASTNPKNRAWGYTF. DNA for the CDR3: TGTGCCAGCACCAACCCTAAGAACAGGGCTTGGGGCTACACCTTC.

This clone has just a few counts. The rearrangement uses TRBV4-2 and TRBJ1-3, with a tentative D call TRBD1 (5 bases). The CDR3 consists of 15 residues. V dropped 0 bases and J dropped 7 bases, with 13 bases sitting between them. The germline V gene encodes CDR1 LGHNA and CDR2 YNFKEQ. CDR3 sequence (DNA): TGTGCCAGCAGCCAAGATCTGGGGCCCTCTAACACCATATATTTT. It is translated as CASSQDLGPSNTIYF.